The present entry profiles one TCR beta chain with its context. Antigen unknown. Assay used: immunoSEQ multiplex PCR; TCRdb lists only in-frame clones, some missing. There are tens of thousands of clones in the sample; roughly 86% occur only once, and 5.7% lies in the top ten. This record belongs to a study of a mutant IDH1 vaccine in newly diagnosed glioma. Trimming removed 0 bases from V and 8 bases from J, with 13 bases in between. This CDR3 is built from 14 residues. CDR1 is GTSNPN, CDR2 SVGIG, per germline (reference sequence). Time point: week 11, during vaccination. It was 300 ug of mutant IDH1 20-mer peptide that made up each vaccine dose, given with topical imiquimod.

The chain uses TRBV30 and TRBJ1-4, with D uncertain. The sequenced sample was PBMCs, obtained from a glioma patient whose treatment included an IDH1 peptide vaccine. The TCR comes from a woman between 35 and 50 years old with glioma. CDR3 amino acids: CAWSVPILREKLFF. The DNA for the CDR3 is TGTGCCTGGAGTGTACCAATCCTTCGAGAAAAACTGTTTTTT.